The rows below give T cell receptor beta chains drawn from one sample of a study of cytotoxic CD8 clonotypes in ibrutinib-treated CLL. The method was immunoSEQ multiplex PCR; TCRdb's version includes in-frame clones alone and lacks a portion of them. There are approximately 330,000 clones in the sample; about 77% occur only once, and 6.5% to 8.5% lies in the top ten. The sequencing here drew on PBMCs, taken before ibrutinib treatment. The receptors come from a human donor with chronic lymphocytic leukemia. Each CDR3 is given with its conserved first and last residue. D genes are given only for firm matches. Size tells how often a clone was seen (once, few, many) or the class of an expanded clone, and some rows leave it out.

CASMDRPSTDTQYF | TGCGCCAGCATGGACAGACCTAGCACAGATACGCAGTATTTT | TRBV4-1 | NA | NA | TRBJ2-3
CASSRAGTGGNIQYF | TGTGCCAGCAGTCGCGCCGGGACAGGGGGTAACATTCAGTACTTC | TRBV27 | few | TRBD1 | TRBJ2-4
CASSRAGGRYEQYF | TGTGCCAGCAGTCGGGCAGGGGGCCGTTACGAGCAGTACTTC | TRBV6-1 | NA | TRBD1 | TRBJ2-7
CASSGDRTYRVYNEQFF | TGCGCCAGCAGCGGTGACAGGACTTATAGGGTCTACAATGAGCAGTTCTTC | TRBV5-1 | NA | NA | TRBJ2-1
CASSGRAYGYTF | TGTGCCAGCAGCGGACGCGCCTATGGCTACACCTTC | TRBV9 | NA | NA | TRBJ1-2
CASSPRSGGFYGYTF | TGTGCCAGCAGTCCCCGCTCGGGGGGCTTCTATGGCTACACCTTC | TRBV27 | NA | NA | TRBJ1-2
CAISDETSGNTGELFF | TGTGCCATCAGTGACGAGACTAGCGGAAACACCGGGGAGCTGTTTTTT | TRBV10-3 | NA | TRBD2 | TRBJ2-2
CASSQDMLDEDTQYF | TGTGCCAGCAGCCAAGATATGCTAGACGAAGATACGCAGTATTTT | TRBV4-2 | NA | NA | TRBJ2-3
CSVDRGGTSGSVNEQYF | TGCAGCGTTGATAGGGGTGGGACTAGCGGGAGCGTGAACGAGCAGTACTTC | TRBV29-1 | NA | TRBD2 | TRBJ2-7
CASSSDRVKETQYF | TGTGCCAGCAGCTCGGACAGGGTCAAAGAGACCCAGTACTTC | TRBV7-2 | NA | TRBD1 | TRBJ2-5
CASSSGSPYNEQFF | TGCGCCAGCAGTAGCGGGAGCCCCTACAATGAGCAGTTCTTC | TRBV5-1 | NA | TRBD2 | TRBJ2-1
CASSLGQGHYEQYF | TGTGCCAGCAGCTTAGGCCAGGGCCACTACGAGCAGTACTTC | TRBV11-2 | NA | NA | TRBJ2-7
CASARDRVTDTQYF | TGTGCCAGCGCCCGGGACAGGGTCACAGATACGCAGTATTTT | TRBV7-6 | NA | TRBD1 | TRBJ2-3